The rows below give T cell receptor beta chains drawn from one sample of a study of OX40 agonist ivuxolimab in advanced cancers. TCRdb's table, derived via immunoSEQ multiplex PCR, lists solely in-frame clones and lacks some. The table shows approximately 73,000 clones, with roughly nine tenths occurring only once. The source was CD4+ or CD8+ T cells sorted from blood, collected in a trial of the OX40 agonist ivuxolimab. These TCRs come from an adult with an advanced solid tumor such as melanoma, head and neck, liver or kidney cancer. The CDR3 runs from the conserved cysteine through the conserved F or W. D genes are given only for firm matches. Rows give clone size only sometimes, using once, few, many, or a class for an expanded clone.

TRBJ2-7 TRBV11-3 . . TGTGCCAGCAGCTTCGGGACTGACGTTGGATACGAGCAGTACTTC CASSFGTDVGYEQYF
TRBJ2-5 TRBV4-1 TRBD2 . TGCGCCAGCAGCCAAGTCGGGCTAGCGGCCGATAAAGGGGCCCAGTACTTC CASSQVGLAADKGAQYF
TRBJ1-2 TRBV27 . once TGTGCCAGCAGTTCCCACACCGATCTAAAAGATGGCTACACCTTC CASSSHTDLKDGYTF
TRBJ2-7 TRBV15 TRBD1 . TGTGCCACCAGCAGGGGACAGGTCTCCTACGAGCAGTACTTC CATSRGQVSYEQYF
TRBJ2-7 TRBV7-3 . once TGTGCCAGCAGCTTAAATCCGGACTACGAGCAGTACTTC CASSLNPDYEQYF
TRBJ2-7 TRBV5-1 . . TGCGCCAGCAGCTTAGAAACAGTCGGTTCATGGACTATCAGCGAGCAGTACTTC CASSLETVGSWTISEQYF
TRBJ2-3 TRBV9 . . TGTGCCAGCAGCGTAGATAGGAGCACAGATACGCAGTATTTT CASSVDRSTDTQYF
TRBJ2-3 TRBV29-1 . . TGCAGCGTTGAAAGGAGTTTGGGGGGAGGAACAGATACGCAGTATTTT CSVERSLGGGTDTQYF
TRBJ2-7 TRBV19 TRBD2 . TGTGCCAGTAGTATAGATCCGGGACTAGGTCAGTGGGAGCAGTACTTC CASSIDPGLGQWEQYF
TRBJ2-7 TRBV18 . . TGTGCCAGCTCACCAGTTCTCGACTACGAGCAGTACTTC CASSPVLDYEQYF
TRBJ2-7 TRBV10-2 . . TGCGCCAGCACAAAATCCGGTTACTACGAGCAGTACTTC CASTKSGYYEQYF
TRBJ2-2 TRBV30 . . TGTGCCTGGAATCCGCCAGGCACCACCGGGGAGCTGTTTTTT CAWNPPGTTGELFF
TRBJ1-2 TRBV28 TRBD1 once TGTGCCAGCAGTTTAATGCCGACAGGGCTAGATGGCTACACCTTC CASSLMPTGLDGYTF
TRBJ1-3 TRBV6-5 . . TGTGCCAGCAGTCACATCCAGGGGACTGGAAACACCATATATTTT CASSHIQGTGNTIYF
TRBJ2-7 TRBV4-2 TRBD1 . TGTGCCAGCAGCCAAGACGATGGGGACAGAAGCTACGAGCAGTACTTC CASSQDDGDRSYEQYF
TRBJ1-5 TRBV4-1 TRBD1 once TGCGCCAGCAGCCAAGGATCGACAGGGGGCTCGAGTCAGCCCCAGCATTTT CASSQGSTGGSSQPQHF